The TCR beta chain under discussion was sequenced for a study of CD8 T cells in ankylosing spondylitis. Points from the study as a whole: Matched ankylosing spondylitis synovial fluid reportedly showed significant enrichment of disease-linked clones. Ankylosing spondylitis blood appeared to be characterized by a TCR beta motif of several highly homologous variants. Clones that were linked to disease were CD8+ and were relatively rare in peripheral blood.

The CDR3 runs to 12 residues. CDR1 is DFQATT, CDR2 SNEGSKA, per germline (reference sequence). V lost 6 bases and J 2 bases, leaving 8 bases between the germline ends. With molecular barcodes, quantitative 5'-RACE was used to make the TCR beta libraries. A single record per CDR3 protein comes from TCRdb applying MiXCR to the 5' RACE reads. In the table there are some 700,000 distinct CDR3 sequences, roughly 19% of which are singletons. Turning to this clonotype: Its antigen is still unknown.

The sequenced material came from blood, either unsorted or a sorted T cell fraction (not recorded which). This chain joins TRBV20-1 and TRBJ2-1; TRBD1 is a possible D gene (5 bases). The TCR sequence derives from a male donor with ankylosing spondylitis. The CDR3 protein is CSAGVAYNEQFF. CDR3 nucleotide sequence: TGCAGTGCAGGGGTAGCCTACAATGAGCAGTTCTTC.